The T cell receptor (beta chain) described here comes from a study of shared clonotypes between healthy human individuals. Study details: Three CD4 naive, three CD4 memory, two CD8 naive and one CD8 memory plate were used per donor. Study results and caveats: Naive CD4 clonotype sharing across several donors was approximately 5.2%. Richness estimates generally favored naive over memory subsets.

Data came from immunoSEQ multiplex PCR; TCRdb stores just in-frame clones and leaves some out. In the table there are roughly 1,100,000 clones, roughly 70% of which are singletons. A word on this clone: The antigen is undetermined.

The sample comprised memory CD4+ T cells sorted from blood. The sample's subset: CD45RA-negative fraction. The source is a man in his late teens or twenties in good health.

The CDR3 coding sequence is TGTGCCTGGAGTGCTTATCGGACACAGGATTCCCGCTCTGGGGCCAACGTCCTGACTTTC. Protein sequence: CAWSAYRTQDSRSGANVLTF. The chain has TRBV30 and TRBJ2-6; a weak D match, TRBD1 (5 bases). CDR1 and CDR2 from the germline V gene are GTSNPN and SVGIG (reference sequence). The CDR3 consists of 20 residues. V lost 1 base and J 0 bases, leaving 22 bases between the germline ends.